This entry lists 31 T cell receptor beta chains sequenced from one sample in a study of T cells in women clearing cervical HPV infection. Method: immunoSEQ multiplex PCR; TCRdb's copy keeps in-frame clones and lacks some. The sample is made up of tens of thousands of clones, and the top ten hold more than 1.3% of it. What was sequenced was blood buffy coat. These receptors all stem from a woman between 18 and 70 years old with a cervical HPV16 infection that either progressed to CIN3+ or cleared (not recorded which).

Notes on this clone: The CDR3 goes on 3 residues after the read ends, and that part is filled in from the germline J gene. The V and J genes are TRBV7-2 and TRBJ1-4; TRBD1 is a possible D gene (5 bases). CDR3 length equals 15 residues. V shed 2 bases and J shed 4 bases, with 11 bases lying between them. Germline loops: CDR1 SGHTA, CDR2 FQGNSA. The CDR3 loop is CASSLSGRDNEKLFF. The part of the CDR3 DNA that was read is TGTGCCAGCAGCTTATCGGGCAGGGATAATGAAAAA.

In the case of this clone: With the read ending 3 residues before the CDR3 end, the germline J gene is used to fill in that end. This chain joins TRBV18 and TRBJ1-2; D ambiguous. Trimming shortened V by 0 bases and J by 7 bases, and 12 bases separated the two germline ends. The CDR3 sequence is 14 residues long. The V gene's germline CDR1 is KGHSH and CDR2 LQKENI. The CDR3 bases that were read are TGTGCCAGCTCACCACCAGCCTCGCCCGGTGGC. Protein: CASSPPASPGG. The whole CDR3 sequence reads CASSPPASPGGYTF.

In regard to this clone: The read gets to within 3 residues of the CDR3 end, and the germline J gene fills in the rest. The chain joins TRBV20-1 to TRBJ2-5; 12 bases align to TRBD2. The germline CDR1 and CDR2 sequences are DFQATT and SNEGSKA (reference sequence). This CDR3 spans 19 amino acids. V shed 5 bases, J shed 5 bases, and the junction held 21 bases outside the gene matches. The DNA read from the CDR3 is TGCAGTGCTGCCCCTCTGACTAGCGGGAGAGGAATGGTATCCGAGACC. Translating gives CSAAPLTSGRGMVSET. The whole CDR3 sequence reads CSAAPLTSGRGMVSETQYF.

Frequency places this clone as medium-sized. The read gets to within 3 residues of the CDR3 end, and the germline J gene fills in the rest. The chain carries TRBV2 and TRBJ1-6; no firm D call. The germline V and J ends were trimmed by 3 bases and 8 bases, with 17 bases remaining between them. The length of the CDR3 is 16 residues. Germline CDR1 is SNHLY and CDR2 is FYNNEI. Incomplete CDR3 DNA: TGTGCCAGCAGTGAGGTCTCCGCGGAGCCAGATTCACCC. Translation: CASSEVSAEPDSP. In full, the CDR3 is CASSEVSAEPDSPLHF.

As for this clone: Compared with germline, one end of the junction differs, possibly owing to a read error. The CDR3 extends 3 residues past the end of the read, so its final part is completed from the germline J gene. At the DNA level, this CDR3 is encoded by other sequences in the same sample as well. This chain connects TRBV2 to TRBJ1-3; 8 positions agree with TRBD1. Looked up from germline, CDR1 is SNHLY and CDR2 is FYNNEI. The CDR3 contains 12 residues. The CDR3: CASSPQGDTIYF. Partial CDR3 DNA: TGTGCCAGCAGTCCACAGGGGGACACT. Full variable domain (remainder filled in from reference TRBV2 and TRBJ1-3): EPEVTQTPSHQVTQMGQEVILRCVPISNHLYFYWYRQILGQKVEFLVSFYNNEISEKSEIFDDQFSVERPDGSNFTLKIRSTKLEDSAMYFCASSPQGDTIYFGEGSWLTVV.

With respect to this clone: The read halts 3 residues ahead of the CDR3 end, with the missing end drawn from the germline J gene. The V and J genes are TRBV5-4 and TRBJ2-3; TRBD1 aligns across 9 bases. Trimming removed 3 bases from V and 8 bases from J; junction bases left unmatched: 13. The CDR3 is 16 residues long. Germline loops: CDR1 SGHNT, CDR2 YYREEE (reference sequence). The part of the CDR3 DNA that was read is TGTGCCAGCAGCTCCATAAACAGGGGGCGAGGCGGTACG. It specifies CASSSINRGRGGT. The full CDR3 sequence reads CASSSINRGRGGTQYF.

As regards this clone: The read stops 3 residues short of the end of the CDR3; the missing end is completed from the germline J gene. The rearrangement joins TRBV10-3 to TRBJ2-5, with TRBD1 identical over 8 bases. The CDR3 covers 15 residues. V trimming: 4 bases; J trimming: 3 bases; junction bases outside the gene matches: 7. Germline lookup yields CDR1 ENHRY and CDR2 SYGVKD. The sequenced part of the CDR3 DNA is TGTGCCATCAGTGCCGCAGGGGGACAGGAAGAGACC. This sequence encodes CAISAAGGQEET. The whole CDR3 sequence reads CAISAAGGQEETQYF.

About this clone itself: The observed sequence ends 3 residues before the CDR3 terminus, with the missing tail filled in from the germline J gene. The chain couples TRBV19 to TRBJ1-5, with a tentative D call TRBD1 (5 bases). This CDR3 has 13 residues. Germline-derived CDR1 and CDR2 are LNHDA and SQIVND (reference sequence). The V and J ends lost 9 bases and 5 bases respectively, with 14 bases between them. The CDR3 here is CASGLQEYQPQHF. The covered CDR3 bases are TGTGCCAGCGGCCTACAGGAATATCAGCCC.

As for this clone: The sequenced fragment ends 3 residues before the CDR3 boundary, so the rest is inferred from the germline J gene. The chain is built from TRBV7-2 and TRBJ2-2, with 9 bases fitting TRBD1. CDR3 size: 15 residues. Germline V gene data show CDR1 as SGHTA and CDR2 as FQGNSA. V lost 7 bases to trimming and J lost 1 base; unmatched junction nucleotides: 4. This CDR3 is CASTRDRVNTGELFF. The CDR3 bases that were read are TGTGCCAGCACCCGGGACAGGGTGAACACCGGGGAG.

Points on this clone: The read comes to an end 3 residues before the CDR3 does, leaving the germline J gene to fill in the end. This chain links TRBV2 with TRBJ2-1; D remains unclear. The CDR3 is 13 amino acids. Germline loops: CDR1 SNHLY, CDR2 FYNNEI. Trimming cost V 6 bases and J 2 bases, with 8 bases left between them. CDR3 DNA, as far as it was read: TGTGCCAGCAGGTCTACGCCCTACAATGAG. Protein: CASRSTPYNE. The CDR3 as a whole reads CASRSTPYNEQFF.

Note on this clone: The CDR3 end falls 3 residues outside the read, so it is completed with the germline J gene. The rearrangement uses TRBV28 and TRBJ2-5; maybe TRBD2 (5 bases). Germline V lookup: CDR1 MDHEN, CDR2 SYDVKM. Trimming removed 6 bases at V and 5 bases at J, with 10 bases between. This CDR3 is 12 amino acids long. The CDR3 DNA, read in part, is TGTGCCAGCAGGTTCGGCGGGGAGACC. As protein: CASRFGGET. The full CDR3 is CASRFGGETQYF. The full variable domain, in which reference TRBV28 and TRBJ2-5 provide the parts outside the CDR3, is DVKVTQSSRYLVKRTGEKVFLECVQDMDHENMFWYRQDPGLGLRLIYFSYDVKMKEKGDIPEGYSVSREKKERFSLILESASTNQTSMYLCASRFGGETQYFGPGTRLLVL.

As for this clone: Read coverage stops 3 residues before the CDR3 terminus; the germline J gene supplies the remainder. The chain uses TRBV29-1 and TRBJ2-7; D ambiguous. This CDR3 is 12 amino acids long. Trimming cost V 5 bases and J 0 bases, with 8 bases left between them. CDR1 is SQVTM and CDR2 is ANQGSEA in the germline V gene. CDR3 loop: CSVSVSSYEQYF. Partial CDR3 DNA: TGCAGCGTTTCAGTGAGCTCCTACGAG.

As regards this clone: Read coverage stops 3 residues before the CDR3 terminus; the germline J gene supplies the remainder. The V and J genes are TRBV14 and TRBJ1-2; 9 bases match TRBD1. This CDR3 is built from 15 residues. Per germline, CDR1 SGHDN and CDR2 FVKESK. CDR3 sequence reads: CASSVHRGRQGGYTF. The CDR3 bases that were read are TGTGCCAGCAGCGTCCACAGGGGGCGTCAAGGCGGC.

Comment on this clone: The sequence runs out 3 residues before the end of the CDR3; the remainder is reconstructed from the germline J gene. This chain uses TRBV7-6 with TRBJ2-2, with D perhaps matching TRBD2 (6 bases). This CDR3 spans 13 amino acids. CDR1 and CDR2 from the germline V gene are SGHVS and FNYEAQ. This CDR3 reads CASSPDWGEVLFF. The covered CDR3 bases are TGTGCCAGCAGCCCCGACTGGGGGGAGGTG.

Comment on this clone: The sequenced fragment ends 3 residues before the CDR3 boundary, so the rest is inferred from the germline J gene. The V and J genes are TRBV7-2 and TRBJ2-7; 8 bases align to TRBD1. V trimming: 5 bases; J trimming: 0 bases; junction bases outside the gene matches: 3. This CDR3 region has 14 residues. Germline values: CDR1 SGHTA, CDR2 FQGNSA. CDR3 bases read: TGTGCCAGCAGCCACGACAGGGGCTCCTACGAG. Its translation: CASSHDRGSYE. The entire CDR3 protein reads CASSHDRGSYEQYF.

Points on this clone: The read halts 3 residues ahead of the CDR3 end, with the missing end drawn from the germline J gene. J is TRBJ2-3 and V is TRBV6-1; D is ambiguous. The CDR3 is made up of 15 amino acids. Per germline, CDR1 MNHNS and CDR2 SASEGT. The CDR3 DNA, read in part, is TGTGCCAGCAGTGAAATGACTTATAGCAATCAGCCG. Translating gives CASSEMTYSNQP. The CDR3 reads in full as CASSEMTYSNQPQYF.

Concerning this clone itself: The read gets to within 3 residues of the CDR3 end, and the germline J gene fills in the rest. This chain joins TRBV5-4 and TRBJ1-3; 8 bases line up with TRBD1. The trim removed 4 bases at V and 4 bases at J, leaving 4 bases unmatched. Per the germline V gene, CDR1 is SGHNT and CDR2 is YYREEE (reference sequence). This CDR3 contains 14 residues. CDR3 protein: CASSRQGAGNTIYF. CDR3 DNA (partial): TGTGCCAGCAGCCGTCAGGGGGCGGGAAACACC.

A word on this clone: The CDR3 end lies 3 residues beyond the end of the read and is filled in from the germline J gene. The V gene is TRBV5-6, the J gene TRBJ2-1, with D unresolved. From germline, CDR1 is SGHDT and CDR2 YYEEEE. V was trimmed by 0 bases and J by 7 bases, leaving 5 bases between them. The CDR3 covers 12 residues. The part of the CDR3 DNA that was read is TGTGCCAGCAGCTTGGTGTTAAATGAG. This translates into CASSLVLNE. The CDR3 in full is CASSLVLNEQFF.

On this clone itself: The read ends 3 residues before the CDR3 terminus; that terminus is restored from the germline J gene. This chain joins TRBV30 and TRBJ2-7; 8 bases agree with TRBD1. CDR1 and CDR2 (germline): GTSNPN, SVGIG (reference sequence). CDR3 length: 13 residues. J was trimmed by 4 bases and V by 4 bases; bases with no gene match: 6. CDR3 sequence: CAWKSQGAYEQYF. The sequenced CDR3 bases are TGTGCCTGGAAGTCCCAGGGGGCTTACGAG.

In the case of this clone: The CDR3 goes on 3 residues after the read ends, and that part is filled in from the germline J gene. This chain joins TRBV20-1 and TRBJ1-2, with 7 bases matching TRBD1. J was trimmed by 2 bases and V by 0 bases; bases with no gene match: 6. The CDR3 loop spans 15 amino acids. CDR1 is DFQATT and CDR2 is SNEGSKA in the germline V gene (reference sequence). The CDR3 loop is CSARDADRPNYGYTF. The sequenced part of the CDR3 DNA is TGCAGTGCTAGAGATGCGGACAGGCCGAACTATGGC.

Comments on this clone: The read halts 3 residues ahead of the CDR3 end, with the missing end drawn from the germline J gene. The chain uses TRBV5-6 and TRBJ2-4; 10 bases are shared with TRBD1. With 2 bases clipped from V and 9 bases from J, the junction kept 5 bases outside the gene matches. CDR1 and CDR2 (germline): SGHDT, YYEEEE. This CDR3 comprises 14 residues. The CDR3 spells CASSLDRGQGIQYF. The covered CDR3 bases are TGTGCCAGCAGCTTAGACAGGGGGCAGGGCATT.

On this clone itself: The CDR3 end lies 3 residues beyond the end of the read and is filled in from the germline J gene. The V and J genes are TRBV30 and TRBJ2-7, with D possibly TRBD1 on 6 matching bases. Germline-derived CDR1 and CDR2 are GTSNPN and SVGIG (reference sequence). The CDR3 is 17 residues long. Trimming took off 0 bases at V and 6 bases at J, with 24 bases between the two ends. The CDR3 is CAWSVLQGWGGKGEQYF. CDR3 DNA (partial): TGTGCCTGGAGTGTCCTACAGGGTTGGGGTGGAAAAGGCGAG.

On this clone itself: The observed sequence ends 3 residues before the CDR3 terminus, with the missing tail filled in from the germline J gene. The J gene is TRBJ2-7, the V gene TRBV20-1, with 8 bases that match TRBD2. Germline V gives CDR1 DFQATT, CDR2 SNEGSKA (reference sequence). Trimming cost V 6 bases and J 6 bases; bases outside gene matches: 7. The CDR3 runs to 12 residues. The sequenced part of the CDR3 DNA is TGCAGTGCAAGTAGCGGGGAAGGCGAG. It encodes CSASSGEGE. The complete CDR3 protein is CSASSGEGEQYF.

Points on this clone: One end of the junction is discordant with germline, which a read error may explain. The read ends 3 residues early relative to the CDR3; the germline J gene fills the gap. Other DNA sequences in this specimen translate into the identical CDR3. The chain combines TRBV18 with TRBJ1-3; tentative D call: TRBD1 (5 bases). The CDR3 runs 16 residues. CDR1 and CDR2 (germline): KGHSH, LQKENI. The sequenced CDR3 bases are TGTGCCAGCTCACCTTCCGGGCGGGGCGCTGGAAACACA. Encoded protein: CASSPSGRGAGNT. The entire CDR3 is CASSPSGRGAGNTIYF.

About this clone itself: The read ends 3 residues before the CDR3 terminus; that terminus is restored from the germline J gene. The rearrangement uses TRBV10-1 and TRBJ2-3, with 8 bases lining up with TRBD1. The V gene's germline CDR1 is WNHNN and CDR2 SYGVQD (reference sequence). The CDR3 consists of 17 residues. V dropped 3 bases and J dropped 0; count of bases not matched to a gene: 8. The sequenced part of the CDR3 DNA is TGCGCCAGCAGTGATTATATCGGGACAGGCAGCACAGATACG. The encoded protein is CASSDYIGTGSTDT. The entire CDR3 protein reads CASSDYIGTGSTDTQYF.

Details on this clone: The read terminates 3 residues ahead of where the CDR3 ends, so the germline J gene completes it. The J gene is TRBJ2-4, the V gene TRBV5-1; 9 nucleotides agree with TRBD2. The CDR3 totals 14 residues. Per germline, CDR1 SGHRS and CDR2 YFSETQ. V dropped 3 bases and J dropped 5; count of bases not matched to a gene: 3. CDR3 DNA (partial): TGCGCCAGCAGCTCCTTAGCGGGGGAAAACATT. Translation gives CASSSLAGENI. The CDR3, in full, reads CASSSLAGENIQYF.

A remark on this clone: The DNA ends 3 residues before the CDR3 does, and the rest of the CDR3 is filled in from the germline J gene. This sequence joins TRBV30 and TRBJ2-5; TRBD1 might be the D (5 bases). CDR3 length: 14 amino acids. V lost 4 bases to trimming and J lost 2 bases, with 14 bases between them. In germline, CDR1 is GTSNPN, CDR2 SVGIG (reference sequence). This CDR3 is CAWKRMPGQETQYF. The part of the CDR3 DNA that was read is TGTGCCTGGAAACGTATGCCAGGGCAAGAGACC. The entire variable domain, with the rest obtained from reference TRBV30 and TRBJ2-5, is as follows: SQTIHQWPATLVQPVGSPLSLECTVEGTSNPNLYWYRQAAGRGLQLLFYSVGIGQISSEVPQNLSASRPQDRQFILSSKKLLLSDSGFYLCAWKRMPGQETQYFGPGTRLLVL.

A word on this clone: The read terminates 3 residues before the CDR3 end, so the remaining end is supplied by the germline J gene. The J gene is TRBJ2-5, the V gene TRBV20-1, with D hard to call. This CDR3 is built from 12 residues. Germline V gives CDR1 DFQATT, CDR2 SNEGSKA (reference sequence). Trimming stripped 6 bases from V and 5 bases from J, with 13 bases between. The DNA read from the CDR3 is TGCAGTGCCCACTTCGGTCGGGAGACC. Translating gives CSAHFGRET. The full-length CDR3 reads as CSAHFGRETQYF.

To note about this clone: Sequencing ends 3 residues short of the CDR3 end; the germline J gene provides the rest. The gene calls are TRBV19 and TRBJ1-5; unclear D gene. The CDR3 length is 16 residues. CDR1 and CDR2 from the germline V gene are LNHDA and SQIVND (reference sequence). V was shortened by 5 bases and J by 4 bases, with 18 bases between the two germline ends. CDR3 region: CASSSRNRALNQPQHF. The sequenced CDR3 bases are TGTGCCAGTAGTTCCAGGAACAGAGCCTTAAATCAGCCC.

Incomplete CDR3 DNA: TGTGCCATCAGGAATCAGGGAGGGAACTATGGC. Translated: CAIRNQGGNYG. The whole CDR3 reads CAIRNQGGNYGYTF. This chain uses TRBV10-3 with TRBJ1-2, with a weak D call TRBD1 (5 bases). The sequenced fragment ends 3 residues before the CDR3 boundary, so the rest is inferred from the germline J gene. The ends were cut back, 6 bases at V and 2 bases at J, with 13 bases in the middle. The CDR3 length is 14 residues. Germline values: CDR1 ENHRY, CDR2 SYGVKD.

Worth noting for this clone: The read ends 3 residues early relative to the CDR3; the germline J gene fills the gap. V is TRBV6-2 or TRBV6-3 and J is TRBJ2-3; D not certain. The CDR3 is made up of 12 amino acids. Trimming pared 0 bases from V and 7 bases from J, leaving 5 bases between. The germline V gene has CDR1 MNHEY and CDR2 SVGEGT. The CDR3 here is CASSYSWHTQYF. The CDR3 DNA, read in part, is TGTGCCAGCAGTTACTCTTGGCATACG.